This T cell receptor (beta chain) is drawn from a study of radiotherapy plus CTLA-4 blockade in lung cancer. Study-wide results and limits: Early blood T cell clone dynamics reportedly forecast response best, with interferon-beta.

Of note for this clone: Its antigen is as yet unknown.

Germline V CDR1 and CDR2: SGHNT, YENEEA. Between the trimmed V and J ends, which lost 5 bases and 3 bases, there was a span of 8 bases. The CDR3 is 13 amino acids. Some clones are missing from TCRdb's copy, which holds only in-frame ones; the method was immunoSEQ multiplex PCR. This table has 85,000 to 100,000 clones, more than 70% appearing once. The sequence was collected from a human donor with non-small cell lung cancer that progressed on radiotherapy plus ipilimumab. V and J are TRBV11-3 and TRBJ2-1, with D tentatively TRBD2 (5 bases). The material was peripheral blood, obtained from a patient treated with radiotherapy plus ipilimumab. The CDR3 sequence is CASSPRDYNEQFF. In DNA, the CDR3 is TGTGCCAGCAGCCCCCGGGACTACAATGAGCAGTTCTTC.